Listed below are T cell receptor beta chains from one sample, sequenced in a study of shared clonotypes between healthy human individuals. TCRdb's copy holds only in-frame clones and misses some; the assay was immunoSEQ multiplex PCR. The sample holds 640,000 or so clones, roughly 70% seen once. Source material: memory CD4+ T cells sorted from blood. The receptor source for this set is a woman in her 30s in good health. CDR3s include the opening cysteine and the closing phenylalanine or tryptophan.

j_gene: TRBJ2-4
v_gene: TRBV4-2
CDR3aa: CASSQERESKNIQYF

j_gene: TRBJ1-4
v_gene: TRBV4-2
CDR3aa: CASSPGGAGRVEKLFF

j_gene: TRBJ1-5
v_gene: TRBV19
CDR3aa: CASSSLSNQPQHF

j_gene: TRBJ1-1
v_gene: TRBV4-1
CDR3aa: CASSQAGGRATEAFF

j_gene: TRBJ2-1
v_gene: TRBV5-1
CDR3aa: CASSLVGEEYNEQFF

j_gene: TRBJ2-3
v_gene: TRBV5-1
CDR3aa: CASSLDGQGRGDTQYF

j_gene: TRBJ2-7
v_gene: TRBV5-4
CDR3aa: CASSTGTSGRISEQYF

j_gene: TRBJ2-3
v_gene: TRBV5-1
CDR3aa: CASSPGLGFATDTQYF

j_gene: TRBJ2-7
v_gene: TRBV28
CDR3aa: CASSLTAGGLSYEQYF

j_gene: TRBJ2-1
v_gene: TRBV4-2
CDR3aa: CASSLTSGRTNNEQFF

j_gene: TRBJ2-5
v_gene: TRBV19
CDR3aa: CASRTMSGGGTQYF

j_gene: TRBJ2-5
v_gene: TRBV5-1
CDR3aa: CASSASGEYQETQYF

j_gene: TRBJ1-5
v_gene: TRBV19
CDR3aa: CASEGWGGSNQPQHF

j_gene: TRBJ2-2
v_gene: TRBV4-1
CDR3aa: CASSHKSRVSRADSGELFF

j_gene: TRBJ1-1
v_gene: TRBV11-2
CDR3aa: CASTPRTGAFTEAFF

j_gene: TRBJ2-7
v_gene: TRBV30
CDR3aa: CAFTFWRETYEQYF

j_gene: TRBJ1-5
v_gene: TRBV28
CDR3aa: CASSLSDRAQPQHF

j_gene: TRBJ2-5
v_gene: TRBV28
CDR3aa: CASSLRGRYQETQYF

j_gene: TRBJ2-7
v_gene: TRBV11-2
CDR3aa: CASSLEGGTGSYEQYF

j_gene: TRBJ1-5
v_gene: TRBV19
CDR3aa: CASSMRHQPQHF

j_gene: TRBJ2-7
v_gene: TRBV19
CDR3aa: CASSTSRSSSYEQYF

j_gene: TRBJ2-2
v_gene: TRBV7-6
CDR3aa: CASSSDRGAGELFF

j_gene: TRBJ2-1
v_gene: TRBV19
CDR3aa: CASSASGRYNNEQFF

j_gene: TRBJ2-3
v_gene: TRBV7-9
CDR3aa: CASTSWEGDTQYF

j_gene: TRBJ2-1
v_gene: TRBV2
CDR3aa: CASSESASGKQFF

j_gene: TRBJ2-3
v_gene: TRBV27
CDR3aa: CASSFRLEGSDTQYF

j_gene: TRBJ1-1
v_gene: TRBV2
CDR3aa: CASSSGRNTEAFF

j_gene: TRBJ2-2
v_gene: TRBV7-9
CDR3aa: CASSPEGPDTGELFF

j_gene: TRBJ2-7
v_gene: TRBV28
CDR3aa: CASRRQGAYEQYF

j_gene: TRBJ1-3
v_gene: TRBV19
CDR3aa: CAPTRGFGNTIYF

j_gene: TRBJ2-4
v_gene: TRBV2
CDR3aa: CASSEDSVTKNIQYF

j_gene: TRBJ2-7
v_gene: TRBV27
CDR3aa: CASSSPISGRYEQYF

j_gene: TRBJ2-7
v_gene: TRBV5-1
CDR3aa: CASSLAVSSYEQYF

j_gene: TRBJ2-7
v_gene: TRBV6-5
CDR3aa: CASRSTDTYEQYF

j_gene: TRBJ2-7
v_gene: TRBV4-1
CDR3aa: CASSQGPGFSYEQYF

j_gene: TRBJ2-7
v_gene: TRBV11-2
CDR3aa: CASSSTWVDEQYF

j_gene: TRBJ2-7
v_gene: TRBV2
CDR3aa: CASSASGNEQYF

j_gene: TRBJ2-5
v_gene: TRBV18
CDR3aa: CASSPGEQETQYF

j_gene: TRBJ1-5
v_gene: TRBV10-3
CDR3aa: CAIGTTNSNQPQHF

j_gene: TRBJ1-2
v_gene: TRBV6-1
CDR3aa: CASSTGTANYGYTF

j_gene: TRBJ1-2
v_gene: TRBV27
CDR3aa: CASRRRQGSSYGYTF

j_gene: TRBJ2-5
v_gene: TRBV28
CDR3aa: CASSLYGGPYQETQYF

j_gene: TRBJ2-7
v_gene: TRBV7-9
CDR3aa: CASSSDIAGFLQYF

j_gene: TRBJ1-1
v_gene: TRBV19
CDR3aa: CASGDRGTEAFF

j_gene: TRBJ1-5
v_gene: TRBV28
CDR3aa: CASSLPWSNQPQHF

j_gene: TRBJ1-3
v_gene: TRBV18
CDR3aa: CASSLQGSTSGNTIYF

j_gene: TRBJ2-5
v_gene: TRBV27
CDR3aa: CASKKQGGETQYF

j_gene: TRBJ2-5
v_gene: TRBV5-4
CDR3aa: CASSGGQGSQETQYF

j_gene: TRBJ1-1
v_gene: TRBV19
CDR3aa: CASSLTGNTEAFF

j_gene: TRBJ1-5
v_gene: TRBV6-5
CDR3aa: CASSYLGKAGQPQHF

j_gene: TRBJ2-7
v_gene: TRBV10-1
CDR3aa: CATSPGGLANGEQYF

j_gene: TRBJ2-6
v_gene: TRBV7-9
CDR3aa: CASRRQGAGANVLTF